The clone carrying this TCR beta chain was recorded only once. CDR1 and CDR2 from the germline V gene are LNHDA and SQIVND (reference sequence). CDR3 length: 12 residues. V was trimmed by 4 bases and J by 6 bases, leaving 9 bases between them. The data were obtained in a study of CD8 T cells in Susac syndrome. With random hexamers, about 0.5 to 1 ug RNA was reverse transcribed. Each CDR3 protein gets one entry after TCRdb re-called the immunoSEQ multiplex PCR reads with MiXCR. The sample lists approximately 180,000 distinct CDR3 sequences, 90% to 95% occurring once. Input material: CD4+ T cells from PBMCs. This clonotype was sampled from a human donor with Susac syndrome. The chain links TRBV19 to TRBJ1-1, with D uncertain. CDR3 in DNA: TGTGCCAGTAGTAGGTTTGGCGCTGAAGCTTTCTTT. Protein sequence: CASSRFGAEAFF.